This entry lists 13 T cell receptor beta chains sequenced from one sample in a study of T cell clonality in common variable immunodeficiency. Study observations and caveats: Common variable immunodeficiency TCR beta sequences reportedly had fewer deletions and N-nucleotide insertions.

Clones were sequenced by immunoSEQ multiplex PCR, and TCRdb holds only the in-frame ones, with some missing. The sample contains about 34,000 clones, none of them singletons. The antigens these receptors bind are not known. Material for sequencing was peripheral blood mononuclear cells. These TCRs come from a human donor with common variable immunodeficiency.

In the case of this clone: Read coverage stops 3 residues before the CDR3 terminus; the germline J gene supplies the remainder. The genes are TRBV11-3 and TRBJ2-3; D possibly corresponds to TRBD1 (6 bases). CDR1 and CDR2 (germline): SGHNT, YENEEA. The CDR3 contains 15 residues. The V gene lost 2 bases and the J gene lost 2 bases, with 11 bases spanning the gap. Incomplete CDR3 DNA: TGTGCCAGCAGCTTAAGGGGGTCGGCCACAGATACG. The encoded protein is CASSLRGSATDT. The full CDR3 reads CASSLRGSATDTQYF. The full variable domain, rest sourced from reference TRBV11-3 and TRBJ2-3, is EAGVVQSPRYKIIEKKQPVAFWCNPISGHNTLYWYLQNLGQGPELLIRYENEEAVDDSQLPKDRFSAERLKGVDSTLKIQPAELGDSAVYLCASSLRGSATDTQYFGPGTRLTVL.

Of note for this clone: The CDR3 end lies 3 residues beyond the end of the read and is filled in from the germline J gene. The J gene is TRBJ2-7, the V gene TRBV11-2, with 9 positions matching TRBD1. The germline gives CDR1 SGHAT, CDR2 FQNNGV. V lost 9 bases, J lost 5 bases, and 8 bases stayed unmatched. The CDR3 spans 13 residues. The CDR3 is CASVGTGRNEQYF. CDR3 DNA (partial): TGTGCCAGTGTGGGGACAGGGAGGAACGAG.

For this clone: The read falls 3 residues short of the CDR3 end, and the missing part is taken from the germline J gene. The chain is built from TRBV5-1 and TRBJ2-2; D is perhaps TRBD1 or TRBD2 (5 bases each). CDR3 length equals 15 residues. V was trimmed by 0 bases and J by 5 bases, leaving 11 bases between them. From germline, CDR1 is SGHRS and CDR2 YFSETQ. The CDR3 spells CASSLEGRETGELFF. The part of the CDR3 DNA that was read is TGCGCCAGCAGCTTGGAAGGCAGGGAGACCGGGGAG.

The covered CDR3 bases are TGTGCCAGTAGTATAGATCATCAGGTTTATGAG. It translates to CASSIDHQVYE. The CDR3 in its entirety is CASSIDHQVYEQFF. This rearrangement joins TRBV19 to TRBJ2-1; no definite D call. The CDR3 end lies 3 residues beyond the end of the read and is filled in from the germline J gene. The germline CDR1 and CDR2 sequences are LNHDA and SQIVND (reference sequence). The CDR3 is 14 amino acids. Trimming took off 0 bases at V and 8 bases at J, with 11 bases between the two ends. The whole variable domain, filled in from reference TRBV19 and TRBJ2-1, reads DGGITQSPKYLFRKEGQNVTLSCEQNLNHDAMYWYRQDPGQGLRLIYYSQIVNDFQKGDIAEGYSVSREKKESFPLTVTSAQKNPTAFYLCASSIDHQVYEQFFGPGTRLTVL.

Ten or more counts support this clone. The read is 3 residues too short to cover the CDR3 end, so that end is filled in from the germline J gene. The chain links TRBV5-6 to TRBJ1-1, with D unclear. The CDR3 contains 13 residues. The germline gives CDR1 SGHDT, CDR2 YYEEEE. V shed 0 bases and J shed 3 bases, with 6 bases lying between them. CDR3 bases read: TGTGCCAGCAGCTTGGCCCCATACACTGAA. It codes for CASSLAPYTE. The complete CDR3 protein is CASSLAPYTEAFF.

This clone was seen repeatedly, ten times or more. Mismatch with germline at one junction end may stem from a read error. The CDR3 is cut off 3 residues early in the read; its end comes from the germline J gene. The V and J genes are TRBV4-2 and TRBJ2-3; possibly TRBD1 for D (6 bases). The CDR3 is 17 residues long. Germline CDR1 and CDR2: LGHNA and YNFKEQ. CDR3 protein: CASSQVAGVNMADTQYF. The sequenced part of the CDR3 DNA is TGCGCCAGCAGCCAAGTGGCAGGGGTTAATATGGCAGATACG.

The CDR3 bases that were read are TGTGCCAGTAGTAACTTCAGGGGGTGGACTGAA. Translated, it gives CASSNFRGWTE. In full, the CDR3 is CASSNFRGWTEAFF. The chain employs TRBV19 and TRBJ1-1; 7 bases match TRBD1. The CDR3 goes on 3 residues after the read ends, and that part is filled in from the germline J gene. The trim removed 4 bases at V and 5 bases at J, leaving 7 bases unmatched. CDR1 is LNHDA and CDR2 is SQIVND in the germline V gene (reference sequence). The CDR3 extends over 14 amino acids.

Comment on this clone: The read finishes 3 residues shy of the CDR3 end, and the germline J gene is used to complete it. The chain combines TRBV19 with TRBJ1-5; no clear D. Germline CDR1 is LNHDA and CDR2 is SQIVND (reference sequence). The CDR3 is 16 amino acids. Trimming stripped 1 base from V and 6 bases from J, with 16 bases between. The CDR3 here is CASSIGRSAGSQPQHF. Partial CDR3 DNA: TGTGCCAGTAGTATAGGTAGGTCGGCAGGTAGTCAGCCC.

This clone was picked up a small number of times. Read sequence stops 3 residues before the CDR3 end, and the germline J gene provides the missing end. The chain couples TRBV6-2 or TRBV6-3 to TRBJ1-2, with D maybe TRBD1 (6 bases). The CDR3 has 13 amino acids. V gave up 6 bases and J gave up 2 bases, with 10 bases separating them. The germline CDR1 and CDR2 sequences are MNHEY and SVGEGT. The CDR3 sequence is CASRPTGNYGYTF. The CDR3 DNA, read in part, is TGTGCCAGCAGACCTACAGGGAACTATGGC.

The sample holds many counts of this clone. The read terminates 3 residues before the CDR3 end, so the remaining end is supplied by the germline J gene. The chain couples TRBV30 to TRBJ2-1, with 8 bases fitting TRBD2. This CDR3 region has 15 residues. CDR1 GTSNPN and CDR2 SVGIG come from the germline V gene (reference sequence). V lost 1 base, J lost 4 bases, and 6 bases stayed unmatched. Here the CDR3 reads CAWSGYREGYNEQFF. The CDR3 DNA, read in part, is TGTGCCTGGAGTGGATATCGGGAGGGGTACAATGAG.

Only a few counts were recorded for this clone. The CDR3 loop reads CSAFSDTQYF. CDR3 DNA, as far as it was read: TGCAGTGCCTTCAGTGATACG. The chain is built from TRBV20-1 and TRBJ2-3; D is unclear. The read stops 3 residues short of the end of the CDR3; the missing end is completed from the germline J gene. The germline gives CDR1 DFQATT, CDR2 SNEGSKA (reference sequence). V dropped 6 bases and J dropped 6 bases, with 7 bases sitting between them. The CDR3 is 10 residues long.

This clone came up many times. The read ends 3 residues before the CDR3 terminus; that terminus is restored from the germline J gene. The gene calls are TRBV20-1 and TRBJ2-5; the D is unclear. The germline V and J ends were trimmed by 7 bases and 6 bases, with 15 bases remaining between them. Germline-derived CDR1 and CDR2 are DFQATT and SNEGSKA (reference sequence). The CDR3 has 12 residues. The CDR3 sequence: CSVTLVAKTQYF. The part of the CDR3 DNA that was read is TGCAGTGTGACTCTGGTTGCGAAGACC.

This clone was counted ten times or more. One end of the junction fails to match germline, which may point to a read error. The read terminates 3 residues ahead of where the CDR3 ends, so the germline J gene completes it. The chain combines TRBV6-1 with TRBJ1-2; D not resolved. The CDR3 covers 14 residues. Germline-derived CDR1 and CDR2 are MNHNS and SASEGT. This chain's CDR3 is CASREDSVNYGYTF. The part of the CDR3 DNA that was read is TGTGCCAGCAGGGAAGATTCAGTTAACTATGGC.